Presented here are 15 T cell receptor beta chains from one specimen sequenced in a study of cytomegalovirus exposure and HLA in healthy donors. Primers: 60 Vbeta forward and 13 Jbeta reverse. Method: immunoSEQ multiplex PCR; TCRdb's copy keeps in-frame clones and lacks some. The sample shows some 110,000 clones, approximately 82% of them seen only once. The material sequenced was PBMCs. These receptors all stem from a man aged 25-45 years in good health and CMV-seropositive.

This clone was counted once. This chain links TRBV5-6 with TRBJ2-1; maybe TRBD1 (5 bases). The CDR3 covers 16 residues. V shed 0 bases and J shed 6 bases, with 16 bases lying between them. From germline, CDR1 is SGHDT and CDR2 YYEEEE. The CDR3 DNA sequence: TGTGCCAGCAGCTTGGCCACTGGGGCGCCACTCAATGAGCAGTTCTTC. This gives the protein CASSLATGAPLNEQFF.

V usage is TRBV2 and J usage is TRBJ1-3, with TRBD1 matching over 8 bases. CDR3 length: 14 amino acids. Germline lookup yields CDR1 SNHLY and CDR2 FYNNEI. Germline trimming cut 7 bases from V and 3 bases from J; bases unmatched to any gene: 5. The CDR3: CASNPQGGGNTIYF. CDR3 sequence (DNA): TGTGCCAGCAATCCACAGGGGGGTGGAAACACCATATATTTT.

This chain joins TRBV15 and TRBJ2-1, with TRBD1 matching 8 bases. The germline V gene has CDR1 LNHNV and CDR2 YYDKDF (reference sequence). Trimming at V came to 1 base and at J to 0 bases, leaving 2 bases not matched to a gene. The CDR3 loop spans 16 amino acids. CDR3 protein: CATSRVGTGSYNEQFF. DNA for the CDR3: TGTGCCACCAGCAGAGTTGGGACAGGCTCCTACAATGAGCAGTTCTTC.

V is TRBV15 and J is TRBJ2-7; 7 positions match TRBD1. The germline V gene has CDR1 LNHNV and CDR2 YYDKDF (reference sequence). CDR3 length equals 12 residues. J lost 6 bases, V lost 3 bases, and 2 bases had no gene match. As DNA, the CDR3 is TGTGCCACCAGCAGGGCAGGGGGCGAGCAGTACTTC. Encoded protein: CATSRAGGEQYF. Using reference TRBV15 and TRBJ2-7 for the parts outside the CDR3, the full variable domain is DAMVIQNPRYQVTQFGKPVTLSCSQTLNHNVMYWYQQKSSQAPKLLFHYYDKDFNNEADTPDNFQSRRPNTSFCFLDIRSPGLGDTAMYLCATSRAGGEQYFGPGTRLTVT.

The chain is built from TRBV5-1 and TRBJ2-1, with D perhaps TRBD1 (5 bases). Trimming left V 3 bases short and J 0 bases short, with 13 bases between. Germline-derived CDR1 and CDR2 are SGHRS and YFSETQ. This CDR3 is 16 amino acids long. DNA for the CDR3: TGCGCCAGCAGCTCAGGGTCCTCTCTCTCCTACAATGAGCAGTTCTTC. Translating gives CASSSGSSLSYNEQFF.

As to this clone: Other DNA sequences in the sample encode the same CDR3. DNA for the CDR3: TGTGCCAGCAGTTCCATCGCCGGGACAGGTCACGCACCCCTCCACTTT. Translating it yields CASSSIAGTGHAPLHF. The J gene is TRBJ1-6, the V gene TRBV6-5; the match to TRBD1 covers 8 bases. Germline CDR1 MNHEY, CDR2 SVGAGI. The CDR3 totals 16 residues. J lost 11 bases, V lost 4 bases, and 13 bases had no gene match.

V gene TRBV9 combines with J gene TRBJ2-7; D gene ambiguous. This CDR3 spans 15 amino acids. The ends were cut back, 4 bases at V and 2 bases at J, with 16 bases in the middle. The germline V gene has CDR1 SGDLS and CDR2 YYNGEE. The CDR3 here is CASSPDVASTYEQYF. The CDR3 DNA is TGTGCCAGCAGCCCCGACGTAGCCTCCACCTACGAGCAGTACTTC.

This clone has a single count. The chain combines TRBV7-2 with TRBJ1-1, with 7 bases that match TRBD1. The CDR3 loop spans 13 amino acids. In germline, CDR1 is SGHTA, CDR2 FQGNSA. V shed 3 bases, J shed 11 bases, and the junction held 9 bases outside the gene matches. CDR3 sequence: CASSFRRQGMAFF. CDR3 DNA: TGTGCCAGCAGCTTCCGTCGACAGGGAATGGCTTTCTTT.

V usage is TRBV4-2 and J usage is TRBJ1-5; unclear D gene. The V end lost 3 bases, the J end lost 3 bases, and 15 bases lay between the germline ends. Germline assignment: CDR1 LGHNA and CDR2 YNFKEQ. This CDR3 is built from 16 residues. This chain's CDR3 is CASSQRRGLANQPQHF. CDR3 coding DNA: TGTGCCAGCAGCCAGAGGCGGGGATTAGCCAATCAGCCCCAGCATTTT.

This chain joins TRBV7-2 and TRBJ2-3, with 7 nucleotides matching TRBD2. V lost 6 bases to trimming and J lost 9 bases; unmatched junction nucleotides: 9. CDR1 and CDR2 (germline): SGHTA, FQGNSA. The CDR3 is 13 residues long. The CDR3 sequence is CASSFLWGGTQYF. In DNA form, the CDR3 reads TGTGCCAGCAGTTTCCTCTGGGGGGGAACGCAGTATTTT.

V and J are TRBV7-2 and TRBJ2-5; D not certain. The germline gives CDR1 SGHTA, CDR2 FQGNSA. V was cut by 5 bases and J by 5 bases, with 9 bases left in between. The CDR3 is made up of 12 amino acids. The CDR3 reads CASSLVRETQYF. CDR3 nucleotide sequence: TGTGCCAGCAGCCTCGTACGGGAGACCCAGTACTTC.

This clone was detected once. The chain couples TRBV28 to TRBJ2-2; 11 bases line up with TRBD2. The V gene end was trimmed by 5 bases and the J gene end by 4 bases; junction bases not matched to a gene: 3. The CDR3 extends over 15 amino acids. Germline-derived CDR1 and CDR2 are MDHEN and SYDVKM. The CDR3: CASSPGLAATGELFF. The CDR3 DNA follows: TGTGCCAGCAGTCCGGGACTAGCGGCCACCGGGGAGCTGTTTTTT.

This clone showed up just a few times. This may be a read error: a much more frequent sequence differs by one nucleotide. The chain has TRBV7-3 and TRBJ1-2; weak D call: TRBD1 (6 bases). Germline V gene lookup returns CDR1 SGHTA and CDR2 FQGTGA. The CDR3 runs 13 residues. Between the trimmed V and J ends, which lost 4 bases and 4 bases, there was a span of 10 bases. DNA for the CDR3: TGTGCCAGCAGCTCACAGGGTTCCTATGGCTACACCTTC. Residues: CASSSQGSYGYTF. Supplemented by reference TRBV7-3 and TRBJ1-2, the full variable domain reads GAGVSQTPSNKVTEKGKYVELRCDPISGHTALYWYRQSLGQGPEFLIYFQGTGAADDSGLPNDRFFAVRPEGSVSTLKIQRTERGDSAVYLCASSSQGSYGYTFGSGTRLTVV.

This chain links TRBV2 with TRBJ2-7, with D perhaps matching TRBD1 (5 bases). The CDR3 has 12 residues. Germline V gene data show CDR1 as SNHLY and CDR2 as FYNNEI. The ends were cut back, 6 bases at V and 3 bases at J, with 9 bases in the middle. The CDR3 loop reads CASSGDSYEQYV. In DNA form, the CDR3 reads TGTGCCAGCAGCGGTGACAGCTACGAGCAGTACGTC.

This chain joins TRBV27 and TRBJ2-1, with unresolved D. CDR3 length: 15 residues. Trimming removed 3 bases from V and 0 bases from J, with 9 bases in between. CDR1 is MNHEY and CDR2 is SMNVEV in the germline V gene (reference sequence). The CDR3: CASSFEASSYNEQFF. In DNA, the CDR3 is TGTGCCAGCAGTTTTGAGGCGAGCTCCTACAATGAGCAGTTCTTC.